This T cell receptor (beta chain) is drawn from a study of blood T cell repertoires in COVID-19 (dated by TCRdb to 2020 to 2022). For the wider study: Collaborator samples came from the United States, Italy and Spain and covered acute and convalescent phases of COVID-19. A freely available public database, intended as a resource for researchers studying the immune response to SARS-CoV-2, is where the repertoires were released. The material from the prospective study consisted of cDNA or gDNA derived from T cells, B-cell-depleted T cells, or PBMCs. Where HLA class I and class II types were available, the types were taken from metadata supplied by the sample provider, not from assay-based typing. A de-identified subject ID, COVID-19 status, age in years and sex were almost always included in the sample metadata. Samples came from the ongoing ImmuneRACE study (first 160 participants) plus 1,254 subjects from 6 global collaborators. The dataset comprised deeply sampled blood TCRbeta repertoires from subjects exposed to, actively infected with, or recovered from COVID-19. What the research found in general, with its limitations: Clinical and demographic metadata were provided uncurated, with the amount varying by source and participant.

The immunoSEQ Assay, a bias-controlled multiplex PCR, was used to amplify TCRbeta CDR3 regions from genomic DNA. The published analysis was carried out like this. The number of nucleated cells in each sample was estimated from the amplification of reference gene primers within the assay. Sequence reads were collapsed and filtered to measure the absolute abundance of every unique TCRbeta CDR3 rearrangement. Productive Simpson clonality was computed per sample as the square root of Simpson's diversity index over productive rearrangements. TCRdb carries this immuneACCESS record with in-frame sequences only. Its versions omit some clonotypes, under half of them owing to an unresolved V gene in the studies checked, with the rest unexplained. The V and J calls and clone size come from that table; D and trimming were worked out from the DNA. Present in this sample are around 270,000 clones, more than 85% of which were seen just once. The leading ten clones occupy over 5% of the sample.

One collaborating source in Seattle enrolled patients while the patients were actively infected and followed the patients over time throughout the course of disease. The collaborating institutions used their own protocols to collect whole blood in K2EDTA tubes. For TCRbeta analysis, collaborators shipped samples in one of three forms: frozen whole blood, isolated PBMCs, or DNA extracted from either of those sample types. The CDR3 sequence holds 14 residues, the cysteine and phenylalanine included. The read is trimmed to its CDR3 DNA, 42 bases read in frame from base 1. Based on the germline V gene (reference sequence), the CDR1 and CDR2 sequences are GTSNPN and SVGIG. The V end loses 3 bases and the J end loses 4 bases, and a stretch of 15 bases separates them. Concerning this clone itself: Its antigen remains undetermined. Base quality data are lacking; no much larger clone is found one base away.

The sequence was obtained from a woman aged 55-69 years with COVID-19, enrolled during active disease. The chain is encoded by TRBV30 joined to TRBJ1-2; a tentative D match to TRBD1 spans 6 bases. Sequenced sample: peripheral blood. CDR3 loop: CAWRRQGIVYGYTF. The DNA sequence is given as TGTGCCTGGAGGCGTCAGGGGATCGTCTATGGCTACACCTTC.